The rows below give T cell receptor beta chains drawn from one sample of a study of vaccination and CD4 T cells after COVID-19. Their antigens are not known. TCRdb passed the PCR reads through MiXCR, listing each CDR3 protein once. The repertoire holds some 18,000 distinct CDR3 sequences, with approximately 51% as singletons. The sequencing sample was made of CD4+ T cells from blood, cultured in vitro. The origin of the receptors is a human donor who had recovered from COVID-19. Both conserved end residues are part of each CDR3. A D gene is named only where the DNA matches it firmly. Clone size is shown for a subset of rows, as once, few, many or a class of expanded clone.

>.|TRBJ2-7|TRBV2|.
CASSDVTPGPNEQYF
TGTGCCAGCAGTGACGTGACGCCCGGACCCAACGAGCAGTACTTC
>TRBD2|TRBJ2-7|TRBV6-5|.
CASGSGGLANYEQYF
TGTGCCAGCGGTTCCGGGGGACTAGCCAACTACGAGCAGTACTTC
>TRBD2|TRBJ2-2|TRBV20-1|few
CSARTSGSLRGGELFF
TGCAGTGCTCGGACTAGCGGGAGCTTGAGGGGCGGGGAGCTGTTTTTT
>.|TRBJ1-1|TRBV6-5|few
CASSYGGVREAFF
TGTGCCAGCAGTTACGGAGGGGTTAGGGAAGCTTTCTTT
>.|TRBJ2-6|TRBV6-2/TRBV6-3|large
CASHPSGANVLTF
TGTGCCAGCCACCCCTCTGGGGCCAACGTCCTGACTTTC
>.|TRBJ2-3|TRBV7-3|.
CASSSVATIRTDTQYF
TGTGCCAGCAGCTCCGTAGCGACAATTCGTACAGATACGCAGTATTTT
>TRBD1|TRBJ2-1|TRBV11-3|.
CASSLGGQGWDEQFF
TGTGCCAGCAGCTTGGGGGGACAGGGATGGGATGAGCAGTTCTTC
>TRBD2|TRBJ2-1|TRBV20-1|few
CSAPGLAGHYNEQFF
TGCAGTGCGCCGGGACTAGCGGGACACTACAATGAGCAGTTCTTC
>.|TRBJ2-1|TRBV24-1|.
CATSDRVHYNEQFF
TGTGCCACCAGTGATCGGGTACATTACAATGAGCAGTTCTTC
>.|TRBJ2-1|TRBV7-3|.
CASSSSVGAGYEQFF
TGTGCCAGCAGCTCCAGCGTAGGGGCGGGCTATGAGCAGTTCTTC
>.|TRBJ2-5|TRBV29-1|.
CSVVELAAETQYF
TGCAGCGTTGTTGAGTTGGCAGCAGAGACCCAGTACTTC
>.|TRBJ2-2|TRBV2|.
CASSEPGGAGELFF
TGTGCCAGCAGTGAACCCGGGGGAGCCGGGGAGCTGTTTTTT
>.|TRBJ1-1|TRBV6-1|few
CASSPWLRGVTEAFF
TGTGCCAGCAGCCCGTGGTTAAGGGGGGTAACTGAAGCTTTCTTT
>TRBD1|TRBJ1-1|TRBV2|.
CASSVRTGGLNTEAFF
TGTGCCAGCAGTGTCCGGACAGGGGGCTTGAACACTGAAGCTTTCTTT
>.|TRBJ1-5|TRBV10-1|.
CASSETFNQPQHF
TGCGCCAGCAGTGAGACATTCAATCAGCCCCAGCATTTT
>.|TRBJ1-6|TRBV27|.
CASSPQGLSYNSPLHF
TGTGCCAGCAGCCCACAGGGTTTATCCTATAATTCACCCCTCCACTTT
>.|TRBJ1-1|TRBV11-3|few
CASSLDQVNTEAFF
TGTGCCAGCAGCTTAGACCAGGTGAACACTGAAGCTTTCTTT
>TRBD2|TRBJ2-1|TRBV20-1|.
CSARTSGRIYNEQFF
TGCAGTGCTAGAACTAGCGGGAGAATCTACAATGAGCAGTTCTTC
>.|TRBJ1-5|TRBV19|few
CATRVTGAPGQPQHF
TGTGCCACCAGAGTAACGGGGGCCCCGGGACAGCCCCAGCATTTT
>.|TRBJ1-5|TRBV10-3|.
CAISPGPRDQPQHF
TGTGCCATCAGCCCCGGGCCGAGGGATCAGCCCCAGCATTTT
>.|TRBJ2-3|TRBV5-4|few
CASSSRTKRSTDTQYF
TGTGCCAGCAGCTCCCGAACAAAGCGCAGCACAGATACGCAGTATTTT
>.|TRBJ1-5|TRBV7-2|.
CASSVGDSNQPQHF
TGTGCCAGCAGTGTTGGGGATAGCAATCAGCCCCAGCATTTT
>.|TRBJ2-1|TRBV25-1|.
CASSVTGHDEQFF
TGTGCCAGCAGTGTTACTGGACATGATGAGCAGTTCTTC
>.|TRBJ2-1|TRBV30|.
CAWSLGSSYNEQFF
TGTGCCTGGAGCCTGGGGAGCTCCTACAATGAGCAGTTCTTC
>TRBD1|TRBJ1-3|TRBV20-1|.
CSAPSARTGDGNTIYF
TGCAGTGCCCCATCCGCAAGGACAGGGGACGGAAACACCATATATTTT
>.|TRBJ1-6|TRBV6-5|few
CASSYGRGHSPLHF
TGTGCCAGCAGTTACGGCAGGGGACATTCACCCCTCCACTTT
>TRBD1|TRBJ2-1|TRBV7-9|.
CASSFRGLTYNEQFF
TGTGCCAGCAGTTTCAGGGGGCTAACCTACAATGAGCAGTTCTTC
>.|TRBJ1-4|TRBV27|.
CASLKVAQFNEKLFF
TGTGCCAGCCTCAAGGTGGCACAGTTTAATGAAAAACTGTTTTTT
>TRBD1|TRBJ1-6|TRBV10-1|.
CASSGGTENSPLHF
TGCGCCAGCAGTGGGGGGACAGAGAATTCACCCCTCCACTTT
>.|TRBJ2-5|TRBV30|.
CAWTRGETQYF
TGTGCCTGGACTAGAGGGGAGACCCAGTACTTC
>.|TRBJ1-1|TRBV19|.
CASSMVGPRRAFF
TGTGCCAGTAGTATGGTGGGGCCCCGCCGGGCTTTCTTT
>TRBD2|TRBJ2-5|TRBV24-1|.
CATSDLTSGREETQYF
TGTGCCACCAGTGATTTAACTAGCGGGAGGGAAGAGACCCAGTACTTC
>.|TRBJ1-1|TRBV7-3|.
CASSATGPGEAFF
TGTGCCAGCAGCGCCACAGGGCCGGGTGAAGCTTTCTTT
>.|TRBJ1-2|TRBV9|.
CASSASGTSYTF
TGTGCCAGCAGCGCATCCGGGACAAGCTACACCTTC
>.|TRBJ1-6|TRBV18|.
CASSRQDNNSPLHF
TGTGCCAGCTCCCGACAGGATAATAATTCACCCCTCCACTTT
>TRBD2|TRBJ2-1|TRBV11-2|.
CASGWTSGFYNEQFF
TGTGCCAGCGGATGGACTAGCGGTTTCTACAATGAGCAGTTCTTC
>.|TRBJ2-2|TRBV7-3|.
CASSLTFGSITGELFF
TGTGCCAGCAGCTTAACATTTGGTTCGATAACCGGGGAGCTGTTTTTT
>.|TRBJ1-2|TRBV30|.
CAWSVQGYGYTF
TGTGCCTGGAGTGTACAGGGTTATGGCTACACCTTC
>.|TRBJ1-2|TRBV2|.
CASSPLFPPYGYTF
TGTGCCAGCAGTCCACTGTTCCCGCCTTATGGCTACACCTTC
>.|TRBJ2-3|TRBV20-1|.
CSARSDNTQYF
TGCAGTGCTCGAAGTGATAATACGCAGTATTTT
>.|TRBJ2-2|TRBV20-1|once
CSVGSVLTGELFF
TGCAGTGTCGGTAGCGTTCTCACCGGGGAGCTGTTTTTT
>.|TRBJ2-5|TRBV27|few
CASSLSPGKPKETQYF
TGTGCCAGCAGTTTATCCCCTGGCAAGCCGAAAGAGACCCAGTACTTC
>TRBD1|TRBJ2-7|TRBV2|.
CASRYGTAYEQYF
TGTGCCAGCAGGTACGGGACAGCCTACGAGCAGTACTTC
>.|TRBJ1-3|TRBV7-2|.
CASSLAAGNTIYF
TGTGCCAGCAGCTTAGCGGCTGGAAACACCATATATTTT
>TRBD2|TRBJ2-7|TRBV28|.
CASKLAGATYEQYF
TGTGCCAGCAAACTAGCGGGCGCCACCTACGAGCAGTACTTC
>TRBD2|TRBJ2-7|TRBV4-1|once
CASSQEGSGIAGDEQYF
TGCGCCAGCAGCCAAGAGGGGTCGGGAATAGCGGGAGACGAGCAGTACTTC
>.|TRBJ1-2|TRBV5-1|.
CASSQGRGLYGYTF
TGCGCCAGCAGCCAAGGACGCGGCCTCTATGGCTACACCTTC
>.|TRBJ1-1|TRBV5-1|once
CASSFSGFGTEAFF
TGCGCCAGCAGCTTCAGTGGCTTTGGCACTGAAGCTTTCTTT
>.|TRBJ2-7|TRBV10-3|.
CAISLKDSYEQYF
TGTGCCATCAGTTTAAAGGACAGCTACGAGCAGTACTTC
>TRBD1|TRBJ1-3|TRBV19|.
CASSTRQGSGNTIYF
TGTGCCAGTAGTACCCGACAGGGGTCGGGAAACACCATATATTTT
>TRBD1|TRBJ2-3|TRBV5-1|.
CASSLPGQGTDTQYF
TGCGCCAGCAGCTTACCGGGACAGGGGACAGATACGCAGTATTTT
>.|TRBJ1-2|TRBV28|.
CASSLAGPYGYTF
TGTGCCAGCAGTTTGGCGGGGCCCTATGGCTACACCTTC
>.|TRBJ2-7|TRBV7-2|.
CASSPDEGASYEQYF
TGTGCCAGCAGCCCCGATGAAGGGGCCTCCTACGAGCAGTACTTC
>TRBD1|TRBJ2-5|TRBV10-2|.
CASRDRVMGTQYF
TGCGCCAGCAGGGACAGGGTAATGGGGACCCAGTACTTC
>.|TRBJ2-6|TRBV7-2|.
CASSRSGSGANVLTF
TGTGCCAGCAGCCGCAGCGGCTCTGGGGCCAACGTCCTGACTTTC
>.|TRBJ1-4|TRBV7-9|few
CASSLGASPGREKLFF
TGTGCCAGCAGCTTAGGAGCGTCACCCGGTAGGGAAAAACTGTTTTTT
>.|TRBJ1-1|TRBV7-7|.
CASSPLVDVAAFF
TGTGCCAGCAGCCCTCTTGTAGACGTAGCTGCTTTCTTT
>.|TRBJ1-2|TRBV6-1|.
CASRTGKYGYTF
TGTGCCAGCAGAACAGGGAAATATGGCTACACCTTC
>.|TRBJ1-5|TRBV10-3|few
CAIRDIDQPQHF
TGTGCCATCAGAGACATAGATCAGCCCCAGCATTTT
>.|TRBJ1-2|TRBV7-9|.
CASSPGATAGSYF
TGTGCCAGCAGCCCAGGAGCGACCGCAGGGTCTTACTTC